This passage covers 30 T cell receptor beta chains from one sample sequenced in a study of CD8+CD57+ T cells in acquired aplastic anemia. Investigators profiled TCR beta VDJ and CDR3 from genomic DNA template. Via MiXCR, TCRdb re-called the reads, giving one row per CDR3 protein. Seen here are more than 150,000 distinct CDR3 sequences, over 40% observed once, and the top ten hold 3.2%. Flow cytometry had shown expanded CD8+CD57+ cells in the patients chosen for sequencing. Source material: sorted CD4+, CD8+, or CD8+CD57+ T cells (not recorded which) from PBMCs. The receptors originated from a human donor with aplastic anemia.

The chain recombines TRBV7-3 with TRBJ2-7, with D possibly being TRBD1 (5 bases). CDR3 length equals 12 residues. V gave up 5 bases and J gave up 4 bases, with 9 bases separating them. In germline, CDR1 is SGHTA, CDR2 FQGTGA. The CDR3 region has the DNA TGTGCCAGCAGCATAGACAGATACGAGCAGTACTTC. As protein: CASSIDRYEQYF. The full variable domain, with the rest looked up from reference TRBV7-3 and TRBJ2-7, is GAGVSQTPSNKVTEKGKYVELRCDPISGHTALYWYRQSLGQGPEFLIYFQGTGAADDSGLPNDRFFAVRPEGSVSTLKIQRTERGDSAVYLCASSIDRYEQYFGPGTRLTVT.

The J gene is TRBJ1-1, the V gene TRBV5-1; D gene uncertain. V was shortened by 1 base and J by 4 bases, with 14 bases between the two germline ends. Germline CDR1 reads SGHRS; CDR2 reads YFSETQ. There are 15 residues in the CDR3. Here the CDR3 reads CASSLFSAESTEAFF. CDR3 sequence (DNA): TGCGCCAGCAGCTTGTTTTCCGCAGAGAGCACTGAAGCTTTCTTT. The full variable domain, rest sourced from reference TRBV5-1 and TRBJ1-1, is KAGVTQTPRYLIKTRGQQVTLSCSPISGHRSVSWYQQTPGQGLQFLFEYFSETQRNKGNFPGRFSGRQFSNSRSEMNVSTLELGDSALYLCASSLFSAESTEAFFGQGTRLTVV.

This clonotype was counted many times. The junction does not match germline at one end; this may be a read error. This CDR3 is CASTLSTGASANEQFF. The CDR3 DNA follows: TGTGCCAGCACCTTATCAACAGGGGCGAGTGCCAATGAGCAGTTCTTC. The chain recombines TRBV7-2 with TRBJ2-1, with 7 nucleotides matching TRBD1. Germline assignment: CDR1 SGHTA and CDR2 FQGNSA. The CDR3 has 16 amino acids.

The chain recombines TRBV2 with TRBJ1-5; 7 bases map to TRBD1. V was pared by 6 bases and J by 0 bases, with 5 bases of the junction left unmatched. The germline CDR1 and CDR2 sequences are SNHLY and FYNNEI. The CDR3 loop spans 15 amino acids. CDR3 protein: CASRGQANSNQPQHF. The CDR3 DNA reads as TGTGCCAGCAGAGGACAGGCTAATAGCAATCAGCCCCAGCATTTT.

The chain has TRBV29-1 and TRBJ1-1; D unclear. This CDR3 is 14 amino acids long. The V gene lost 4 bases and the J gene lost 0 bases, with 12 bases spanning the gap. Germline V CDR1 and CDR2: SQVTM, ANQGSEA. The CDR3 nucleotides are TGCAGCGTTGGAATTGCGGGCATGAACACTGAAGCTTTCTTT. Translated, it gives CSVGIAGMNTEAFF.

The rearrangement joins TRBV29-1 to TRBJ2-2; 9 bases are a match to TRBD1. V lost 4 bases, J lost 5 bases, and 5 bases stayed unmatched. The germline gives CDR1 SQVTM, CDR2 ANQGSEA. The CDR3 runs to 14 residues. The CDR3 nucleotides read TGCAGCGTTGGGGGGACAGGGTGGACCGGGGAGCTGTTTTTT. Its protein is CSVGGTGWTGELFF.

Only a few counts were recorded for this clonotype. V usage is TRBV18 and J usage is TRBJ1-2, with D possibly TRBD1 on 6 matching bases. V was pared by 6 bases and J by 6 bases, with 17 bases between. The CDR3 is 14 amino acids. Germline lookup yields CDR1 KGHSH and CDR2 LQKENI. The CDR3 spells CASSRTAKENGYTF. The DNA of the CDR3 is TGTGCCAGCTCCAGGACAGCCAAAGAGAATGGCTACACCTTC.

This chain links TRBV11-1 with TRBJ1-6, with a tentative D call TRBD1 (5 bases). The germline gives CDR1 SGHAT, CDR2 FQDESV (reference sequence). The CDR3 length is 16 residues. V dropped 0 bases and J dropped 6 bases, with 12 bases sitting between them. CDR3 nucleotide sequence: TGTGCCAGCAGCTTAGCGTCGGGGACGCTTAATTCACCCCTCCACTTT. Protein product: CASSLASGTLNSPLHF.

The gene calls are TRBV9 and TRBJ1-1; 8 nucleotides line up with TRBD1. This CDR3 is built from 15 residues. V shed 3 bases, J shed 3 bases, and the junction held 7 bases outside the gene matches. Germline loops: CDR1 SGDLS, CDR2 YYNGEE. Here the CDR3 DNA reads TGTGCCAGCAGCGGACAAGGACAGGGTGACACTGAAGCTTTCTTT. This translates into CASSGQGQGDTEAFF.

Details on this clonotype: A read error may be the cause here, since a much bigger clone is one base away. The V and J genes are TRBV15 and TRBJ1-1; tentatively, D is TRBD1 (6 bases). Germline V gene lookup returns CDR1 LNHNV and CDR2 YYDKDF (reference sequence). The CDR3 covers 16 residues. The CDR3 region is CATSSGGRGGVTEASF. In DNA, the CDR3 is TGTGCCACCAGCTCGGGGGGGAGGGGGGGGGTAACTGAAGCTTCCTTT.

CDR3 loop: CATQGVYEQYF. The CDR3 nucleotides are TGTGCCACCCAGGGAGTGTACGAGCAGTACTTC. The V call is TRBV7-6, the J call TRBJ2-7, with D possibly being TRBD1 or TRBD2 (5 bases each). The CDR3 spans 11 residues. Trimming took 10 bases from V and 4 from J, leaving 11 bases between them. CDR1 SGHVS and CDR2 FNYEAQ come from the germline V gene.

The chain joins TRBV15 to TRBJ1-2; D not certain. This CDR3 has 13 amino acids. Trimming took off 5 bases at V and 7 bases at J, with 14 bases between the two ends. Germline V gene sequence: CDR1 LNHNV, CDR2 YYDKDF (reference sequence). The CDR3 sequence: CATSAEALRGYTF. CDR3 bases: TGTGCCACCAGCGCAGAGGCCCTGCGTGGCTACACCTTC.

This clonotype was picked up many times. The rearrangement uses TRBV6-1 and TRBJ2-3; no reliable D call. V gave up 7 bases and J gave up 2 bases, with 10 bases separating them. CDR3 length: 13 residues. CDR1 and CDR2 (germline): MNHNS, SASEGT. The chain's CDR3 is CASITDPTDTQYF. As DNA, the CDR3 is TGTGCCAGCATTACAGACCCCACAGATACGCAGTATTTT.

Many counts were recorded for this clonotype. V and J are TRBV6-5 and TRBJ2-7, with a tentative D call TRBD2 (5 bases). Germline V gene lookup returns CDR1 MNHEY and CDR2 SVGAGI. V was trimmed by 2 bases and J by 2 bases, leaving 10 bases between them. The CDR3 contains 14 residues. The CDR3 is CASSYARGAYEQYF. CDR3 DNA sequence: TGTGCCAGCAGTTACGCCCGGGGAGCCTACGAGCAGTACTTC.

This chain uses TRBV24-1 with TRBJ1-6; 10 positions match TRBD1. This CDR3 is built from 16 residues. V dropped 6 bases and J dropped 7; count of bases not matched to a gene: 8. The germline gives CDR1 KGHDR, CDR2 SFDVKD. The CDR3 here is CATSNYPGQGNSPLHF. DNA for the CDR3: TGTGCCACCAGTAATTACCCGGGACAGGGGAATTCACCCCTCCACTTT.

This clonotype has a single count. A much larger clone lies a single base off, so this may be a read error. V and J are TRBV11-2 and TRBJ2-3; 11 nucleotides line up with TRBD2. The CDR3 is 18 amino acids. Trimming cost V 6 bases and J 0 bases; bases outside gene matches: 11. Per the germline V gene, CDR1 is SGHAT and CDR2 is FQNNGV. The CDR3 DNA reads TGTGCCAGCAGTCGGCCGGGACTAGCGGAACCTAGCACAGATACGCAGTATTTT. Residues: CASSRPGLAEPSTDTQYF.

This clonotype was seen many times. The chain combines TRBV29-1 with TRBJ1-5, with D uncertain. Germline values: CDR1 SQVTM, CDR2 ANQGSEA. The CDR3 sequence is 15 residues long. Trimming took off 7 bases at V and 1 base at J, with 17 bases between the two ends. The CDR3 DNA sequence: TGCAGCGCCCTGGCCTCCGGGTGGAGCAATCAGCCCCAGCATTTT. It yields the protein CSALASGWSNQPQHF.

This chain links TRBV7-2 with TRBJ2-5; TRBD2 matches at 11 bases. The CDR3 sequence is 16 residues long. Germline V lookup: CDR1 SGHTA, CDR2 FQGNSA. After removal of 1 base from V and 4 bases from J, the junction contained 5 bases not matched to a gene. CDR3 sequence: CASSLELAGGGETQYF. In nucleotides, the CDR3 is TGTGCCAGCAGCTTAGAGCTAGCGGGGGGAGGAGAGACCCAGTACTTC. The full variable domain, its missing parts supplied by reference TRBV7-2 and TRBJ2-5, is GAGVSQSPSNKVTEKGKDVELRCDPISGHTALYWYRQSLGQGLEFLIYFQGNSAPDKSGLPSDRFSAERTGGSVSTLTIQRTQQEDSAVYLCASSLELAGGGETQYFGPGTRLLVL.

In its sample, this clonotype was seen many times. CDR3 in amino acids: CSASSTGTGGYTF. The CDR3 bases are TGCAGTGCTAGTTCTACAGGGACGGGTGGCTACACCTTC. This chain uses TRBV20-1 with TRBJ1-2, with D perhaps TRBD1 (6 bases). The germline gives CDR1 DFQATT, CDR2 SNEGSKA (reference sequence). V was shortened by 3 bases and J by 7 bases, with 15 bases between the two germline ends. The CDR3 runs to 13 residues.

Worth noting for this clonotype: A junction end diverges from the germline sequence, so it may reflect a read error. The chain joins TRBV27 to TRBJ2-7; D gene ambiguous. The CDR3 is 13 amino acids. CDR1 MNHEY and CDR2 SMNVEV come from the germline V gene (reference sequence). Here the CDR3 reads CASSFSRYNEQSF. CDR3 coding DNA: TGTGCCAGCAGTTTCTCCAGGTACAATGAGCAGTCCTTC.

This clonotype was counted a few times. The V and J genes are TRBV2 and TRBJ2-5; D remains unclear. Looked up from germline, CDR1 is SNHLY and CDR2 is FYNNEI. Trimming shortened V by 9 bases and J by 3 bases, and 11 bases separated the two germline ends. The CDR3 totals 12 residues. The CDR3 is CASRRIEETQYF. For the CDR3, the DNA is TGTGCCAGTAGAAGGATCGAAGAGACCCAGTACTTC. The complete variable domain, with remaining parts taken from reference TRBV2 and TRBJ2-5, reads EPEVTQTPSHQVTQMGQEVILRCVPISNHLYFYWYRQILGQKVEFLVSFYNNEISEKSEIFDDQFSVERPDGSNFTLKIRSTKLEDSAMYFCASRRIEETQYFGPGTRLLVL.

This clonotype was seen a few times. The rearrangement uses TRBV5-4 and TRBJ1-5; D gene ambiguous. V was cut by 4 bases and J by 4 bases, with 15 bases left in between. The CDR3 length is 15 residues. The germline V gene encodes CDR1 SGHNT and CDR2 YYREEE (reference sequence). Written as DNA, the CDR3 is TGTGCCAGCAGCCTAAACAATAACCCGAATCAGCCCCAGCATTTT. As protein: CASSLNNNPNQPQHF.

The chain joins TRBV19 to TRBJ1-2; TRBD1 aligns across 7 bases. CDR1 is LNHDA, CDR2 SQIVND, per germline (reference sequence). This CDR3 region has 15 residues. The V gene end was trimmed by 6 bases and the J gene end by 2 bases; junction bases not matched to a gene: 9. CDR3 bases: TGTGCCAGTAGCCCGACGACAGGGACCAACTATGGCTACACCTTC. Residues: CASSPTTGTNYGYTF.

As to this clonotype: Because it lacks the conserved phenylalanine or tryptophan at the end, this CDR3 is likely a read error. No DNA is shown, since the ends of the CDR3 on it are uncertain; the CDR3 is the one TCRdb lists. The chain links TRBV19 to TRBJ2-7; the D segment call TRBD2 is taken from the table without a DNA check. Germline CDR1 reads LNHDA; CDR2 reads SQIVND (reference sequence). The CDR3 adds up to 10 amino acids, both ends counted. The CDR3 is CASSPRAGTS.

The table lists this clonotype with many counts. The rearrangement links TRBV5-1 to TRBJ2-7; 7 bases agree with TRBD1. CDR3 size: 14 residues. V gave up 2 bases and J gave up 5 bases; unmatched junction bases: 7. Germline CDR1 SGHRS, CDR2 YFSETQ. The CDR3 DNA sequence: TGCGCCAGCAGCTTCAGAGGGGGCGGAAACGAGCAGTACTTC. It yields the protein CASSFRGGGNEQYF.

In regard to this clonotype: A much larger clone lies a single base off, so this may be a read error. The chain carries TRBV5-1 and TRBJ2-3, with D perhaps matching TRBD1 or TRBD2 (5 bases each). The germline gives CDR1 SGHRS, CDR2 YFSETQ. The CDR3 contains 16 residues. CDR3 in amino acids: CASGLEGRSSTDTQYF. DNA of the CDR3: TGCGCCAGCGGCTTAGAGGGACGGTCTAGCACAGATACGCAGTATTTT. Using reference TRBV5-1 and TRBJ2-3 for the parts outside the CDR3, the full variable domain is KAGVTQTPRYLIKTRGQQVTLSCSPISGHRSVSWYQQTPGQGLQFLFEYFSETQRNKGNFPGRFSGRQFSNSRSEMNVSTLELGDSALYLCASGLEGRSSTDTQYFGPGTRLTVL.

In its sample, this clonotype was seen once. The rearrangement uses TRBV2 and TRBJ1-1; D unclear. Trimming left V 5 bases short and J 0 bases short, with 10 bases between. The CDR3 sequence is 14 residues long. The germline V gene has CDR1 SNHLY and CDR2 FYNNEI. DNA of the CDR3: TGTGCCAGCAGTAAAGTAAGCATGAACACTGAAGCTTTCTTT. This gives the protein CASSKVSMNTEAFF.

The rearrangement joins TRBV19 to TRBJ1-2; D is ambiguous. The CDR3 is made up of 15 amino acids. Trimming removed 0 bases at V and 4 bases at J, with 12 bases between. Germline CDR1 is LNHDA and CDR2 is SQIVND (reference sequence). CDR3 DNA sequence: TGTGCCAGTAGTATAGATCGGGATCTTTTCTATGGCTACACCTTC. Translation gives CASSIDRDLFYGYTF.

The gene calls are TRBV9 and TRBJ2-1, with 9 positions matching TRBD1. In germline, CDR1 is SGDLS, CDR2 YYNGEE. V lost 3 bases and J lost 12; bases outside the gene matches: 7. The CDR3 totals 13 residues. CDR3 bases: TGTGCCAGCAGCGAGCGAACAGGGGGCGGGCAGTTCTTC. Its translation is CASSERTGGGQFF.

This clonotype was picked up many times. The chain links TRBV7-9 to TRBJ1-6; D unclear. The CDR3 has 14 residues. Trimming cost V 6 bases and J 9 bases, with 15 bases left between them. Germline V CDR1 and CDR2: SEHNR, FQNEAQ (reference sequence). CDR3 region: CASSPIGSGSPLHF. The CDR3 nucleotides read TGTGCCAGCAGTCCAATCGGGTCGGGTTCACCCCTCCACTTT. Using reference TRBV7-9 and TRBJ1-6 for the parts outside the CDR3, the full variable domain is DTGVSQNPRHKITKRGQNVTFRCDPISEHNRLYWYRQTLGQGPEFLTYFQNEAQLEKSRLLSDRFSAERPKGSFSTLEIQRTEQGDSAMYLCASSPIGSGSPLHFGNGTRLTVT.